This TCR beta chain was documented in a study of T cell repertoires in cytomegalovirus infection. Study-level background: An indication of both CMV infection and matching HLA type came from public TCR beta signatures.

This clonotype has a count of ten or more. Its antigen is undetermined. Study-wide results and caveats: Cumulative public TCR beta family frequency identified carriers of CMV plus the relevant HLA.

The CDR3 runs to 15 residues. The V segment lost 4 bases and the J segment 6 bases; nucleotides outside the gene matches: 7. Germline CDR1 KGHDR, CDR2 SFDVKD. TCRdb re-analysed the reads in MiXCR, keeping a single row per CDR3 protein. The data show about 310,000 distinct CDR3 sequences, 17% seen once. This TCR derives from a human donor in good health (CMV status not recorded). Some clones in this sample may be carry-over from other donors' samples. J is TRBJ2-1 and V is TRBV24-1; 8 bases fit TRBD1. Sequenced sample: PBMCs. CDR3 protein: CATSDRQGPSNEQFF. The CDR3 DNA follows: TGTGCCACCAGTGACCGACAGGGGCCGAGCAATGAGCAGTTCTTC.